This T cell receptor (beta chain) is drawn from a study of blood T cell repertoires in COVID-19. Study-level information: Sample material is recorded as cDNA or gDNA derived from T cells, B-cell-depleted T cells, or PBMCs.

The Seattle patients, enrolled during active infection, were followed longitudinally. Here immunoSEQ multiplex PCR was the method, and the copy in TCRdb shows in-frame clones only, minus some. The table has around 140,000 clones, roughly nine tenths seen once. The CDR3 has 15 amino acids. Germline CDR1 and CDR2: SGHNT and YYREEE (reference sequence). The ends were cut back, 0 bases at V and 2 bases at J, with 9 bases in the middle. The material sequenced was peripheral blood. The rearrangement links TRBV5-4 to TRBJ2-1; weak D call: TRBD2 (6 bases). This TCR was sampled from a human donor with COVID-19, enrolled during active disease. The donor label of this sample is uncertain. This CDR3 is CASSLATGAYNEQFF. As DNA, the CDR3 is TGTGCCAGCAGCTTGGCGACGGGGGCCTACAATGAGCAGTTCTTC.